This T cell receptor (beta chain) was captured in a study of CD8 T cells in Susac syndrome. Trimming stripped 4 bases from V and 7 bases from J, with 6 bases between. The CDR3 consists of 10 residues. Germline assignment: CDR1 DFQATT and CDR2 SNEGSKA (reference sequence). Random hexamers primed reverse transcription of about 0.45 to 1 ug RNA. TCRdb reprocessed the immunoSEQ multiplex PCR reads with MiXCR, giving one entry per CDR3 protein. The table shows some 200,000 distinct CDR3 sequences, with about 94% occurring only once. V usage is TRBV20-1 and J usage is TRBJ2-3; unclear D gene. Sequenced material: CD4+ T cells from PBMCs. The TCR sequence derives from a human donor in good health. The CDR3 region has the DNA TGCAGTGCTAAGATCCATACGCAGTATTTT. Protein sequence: CSAKIHTQYF.